The 9 T cell receptor beta chains in this list originate from one sample, sequenced in a study of neoadjuvant anti-PD-1 for oral cavity cancer. Sequencing used immunoSEQ multiplex PCR; TCRdb keeps in-frame clones, though not all of them. The sample comprises 30,000 or so clones, roughly 80% of which are singletons, and around 3.3% rests with the top ten. This sample's time point: after neoadjuvant nivolumab, at surgical resection. This sample comprised PBMCs, obtained after nivolumab (anti-PD-1) treatment. The receptors derive from a person between 40 and 85 years old with oral cavity squamous cell carcinoma.

The gene calls are TRBV6-6 and TRBJ1-5; unclear D gene. The CDR3 consists of 16 residues. Trimming removed 0 bases from V and 1 base from J, with 10 bases in between. CDR1 and CDR2 from the germline V gene are MNHNY and SVGAGI (reference sequence). The CDR3 loop is CASSYSTGFSNQPQHF. In DNA, the CDR3 is TGTGCCAGCAGTTACTCAACCGGGTTCAGCAATCAGCCCCAGCATTTT.

The chain combines TRBV19 with TRBJ2-2; D is undetermined. With 3 bases removed from V and 2 bases from J, the gap between germline ends came to 7 bases. The germline V gene encodes CDR1 LNHDA and CDR2 SQIVND (reference sequence). This CDR3 contains 14 residues. DNA for the CDR3: TGTGCCAGTAGTATTGCGGTTAACACCGGGGAGCTGTTTTTT. It translates to CASSIAVNTGELFF. The full variable domain, rest sourced from reference TRBV19 and TRBJ2-2, is DGGITQSPKYLFRKEGQNVTLSCEQNLNHDAMYWYRQDPGQGLRLIYYSQIVNDFQKGDIAEGYSVSREKKESFPLTVTSAQKNPTAFYLCASSIAVNTGELFFGEGSRLTVL.

The rearrangement joins TRBV4-3 to TRBJ1-2; D call uncertain. Per the germline V gene, CDR1 is LGHNA and CDR2 is YSLEER. Trimming removed 8 bases at V and 3 bases at J, with 19 bases between. This CDR3 spans 15 amino acids. Written as DNA, the CDR3 is TGCGCCAGCGCGGAGACGACCGGGATGGACTATGGCTACACCTTC. This sequence encodes CASAETTGMDYGYTF.

Relative to its sample, this clone is medium-sized. V and J are TRBV5-1 and TRBJ2-7; no clear D. With 1 base removed from V and 0 bases from J, the gap between germline ends came to 5 bases. There are 13 residues in the CDR3. Germline CDR1 is SGHRS and CDR2 is YFSETQ. CDR3 DNA sequence: TGCGCCAGCAGCTTGTCCAGCTCCTACGAGCAGTACTTC. It is translated as CASSLSSSYEQYF.

The gene calls are TRBV7-2 and TRBJ1-4, with D perhaps matching TRBD1 (6 bases). The CDR3 has 14 amino acids. Germline loops: CDR1 SGHTA, CDR2 FQGNSA. The V and J ends lost 3 bases and 4 bases respectively, with 9 bases between them. Here the CDR3 reads CASSFGQSNEKLFF. DNA of the CDR3: TGTGCCAGCAGCTTTGGACAGAGTAATGAAAAACTGTTTTTT. Complete variable domain (other parts from reference TRBV7-2 and TRBJ1-4): GAGVSQSPSNKVTEKGKDVELRCDPISGHTALYWYRQSLGQGLEFLIYFQGNSAPDKSGLPSDRFSAERTGGSVSTLTIQRTQQEDSAVYLCASSFGQSNEKLFFGSGTQLSVL.

This clone has only a few counts. The V gene is TRBV10-1, the J gene TRBJ2-7; either TRBD1 or TRBD2 may fit D (5 bases each). The CDR3 totals 14 residues. The germline gives CDR1 WNHNN, CDR2 SYGVQD (reference sequence). Trimming stripped 2 bases from V and 6 bases from J, with 14 bases between. The CDR3 is CASSEKVAGTEQYF. The DNA for the CDR3 is TGCGCCAGCAGTGAGAAGGTCGCAGGGACCGAGCAGTACTTC.

CDR3 coding DNA: TGTGCCAGCAGCTACAACAGGGACACTGAAGCTTTCTTT. Its protein is CASSYNRDTEAFF. The V call is TRBV7-9, the J call TRBJ1-1, with a weak D call TRBD1 (6 bases). Trimming removed 4 bases at V and 3 bases at J, with 9 bases between. The length of the CDR3 is 13 residues. Germline CDR1 and CDR2: SEHNR and FQNEAQ (reference sequence).

This chain connects TRBV7-2 to TRBJ1-1; no clear D gene. With 1 base removed from V and 1 base from J, the gap between germline ends came to 4 bases. CDR1 SGHTA and CDR2 FQGNSA come from the germline V gene. The CDR3 has 13 amino acids. CDR3 sequence: CASSLVRNTEAFF. CDR3 DNA sequence: TGTGCCAGCAGCTTAGTTAGGAACACTGAAGCTTTCTTT.

This rearrangement joins TRBV19 to TRBJ2-7, with D hard to call. The CDR3 is made up of 15 amino acids. Per the germline V gene, CDR1 is LNHDA and CDR2 is SQIVND (reference sequence). Trimming stripped 3 bases from V and 0 bases from J, with 12 bases between. CDR3 DNA: TGTGCCAGTAGTATTATGTCTTCTAGCTCCTACGAGCAGTACTTC. It encodes CASSIMSSSSYEQYF.